Listed below are T cell receptor beta chains from one sample, sequenced in a study of T-cell reconstitution after alpha-beta-depleted transplantation in children. Using its own MiXCR run on the PCR reads, TCRdb lists one record per CDR3 protein. Of about 160,000 distinct CDR3 sequences in the sample, more than 9.5% were seen once. The sample in question was PBMCs, obtained before TCRalphabeta/CD19-depleted stem cell transplant. These receptors came from a boy between 2 and 10 years old with acute myeloid leukemia, due to receive a stem cell transplant. The CDR3 runs from the conserved cysteine through the conserved F or W. Fields, in order: D gene, V gene, clone size, J gene, CDR3 protein, CDR3 DNA. The D gene is left open where the match is weak. Some rows mark clone size as missing; the rest say once, few, many or name a class of expanded clone.

D: -; V: TRBV24-1; size: -; J: TRBJ2-2; CDR3: CATNDRGSGELFF; DNA: TGTGCCACCAATGATCGCGGGTCCGGGGAGCTATTTTTT
D: TRBD2; V: TRBV6-1; size: many; J: TRBJ2-1; CDR3: CASSQPTSGSSYNEQFF; DNA: TGTGCCAGCAGTCAACCGACTAGCGGGAGCTCCTACAATGAGCAGTTCTTC
D: -; V: TRBV12-3/TRBV12-4; size: many; J: TRBJ1-2; CDR3: CASSLYRDYGYTF; DNA: TGTGCCAGCAGTTTATACAGGGACTATGGCTACACCTTC
D: -; V: TRBV5-1; size: many; J: TRBJ2-1; CDR3: CASSLGTRGEQFF; DNA: TGCGCCAGCAGCTTGGGGACAAGGGGTGAGCAGTTCTTC
D: TRBD1; V: TRBV4-2; size: many; J: TRBJ1-1; CDR3: CASSLDVEGAMGNTEAFF; DNA: TGTGCCAGCAGCCTAGACGTGGAGGGGGCAATGGGGAACACTGAAGCTTTCTTT
D: -; V: TRBV29-1; size: few; J: TRBJ2-2; CDR3: CSVEVRRDTGELFF; DNA: TGCAGCGTTGAAGTCAGGCGAGACACCGGGGAGCTGTTTTTT
D: TRBD2; V: TRBV6-5; size: many; J: TRBJ2-5; CDR3: CASTEGLAGSETQYF; DNA: TGTGCCAGCACCGAGGGACTAGCGGGGAGTGAGACCCAGTACTTC
D: -; V: TRBV20-1; size: many; J: TRBJ1-1; CDR3: CSARDQGMKTEAFF; DNA: TGCAGTGCTAGAGATCAGGGTATGAAAACTGAAGCTTTCTTT
D: TRBD1; V: TRBV28; size: many; J: TRBJ1-2; CDR3: CASRRDRAYGYTF; DNA: TGTGCCAGCCGGCGGGACAGGGCTTATGGCTACACCTTC
D: -; V: TRBV28; size: many; J: TRBJ2-7; CDR3: CASRARDWEGEQYF; DNA: TGTGCCAGCAGGGCCCGGGACTGGGAAGGCGAGCAGTACTTC
D: TRBD2; V: TRBV7-3; size: many; J: TRBJ2-3; CDR3: CASSSPGLAGGDTQYF; DNA: TGTGCCAGCAGCTCTCCGGGACTAGCGGGAGGAGATACGCAGTATTTT
D: -; V: TRBV7-3; size: many; J: TRBJ2-5; CDR3: CASSGGGGQETQYF; DNA: TGTGCCAGCAGCGGTGGAGGGGGCCAAGAGACCCAGTACTTC
D: -; V: TRBV6-1; size: many; J: TRBJ1-2; CDR3: CASSSFDAYYGYTF; DNA: TGTGCCAGCAGCTCCTTTGACGCTTACTATGGCTACACCTTC
D: TRBD1; V: TRBV12-3/TRBV12-4; size: few; J: TRBJ2-3; CDR3: CASSNTGGPTDTQYF; DNA: TGTGCCAGCAGTAACACAGGGGGCCCCACAGATACGCAGTATTTT
D: -; V: TRBV27; size: many; J: TRBJ2-1; CDR3: CASSFSSVNEQFF; DNA: TGTGCCAGCAGTTTTAGCTCGGTCAATGAGCAGTTCTTC
D: -; V: TRBV5-1; size: many; J: TRBJ2-1; CDR3: CASSLGGAPSDLSYNEQFF; DNA: TGCGCCAGCAGCTTGGGGGGGGCTCCTAGCGACCTCTCCTACAATGAGCAGTTCTTC
D: TRBD1; V: TRBV20-1; size: many; J: TRBJ1-5; CDR3: CSVGRGPSNQPQHF; DNA: TGCAGTGTCGGCAGGGGGCCTAGCAATCAGCCCCAGCATTTT
D: -; V: TRBV5-1; size: many; J: TRBJ2-1; CDR3: CASRGLTYEEQFF; DNA: TGCGCCAGCAGGGGACTGACCTATGAGGAGCAGTTCTTC
D: TRBD1; V: TRBV19; size: -; J: TRBJ1-4; CDR3: CASIRDRGNWKATNEKLFF; DNA: TGTGCCAGTATCAGGGACAGGGGGAATTGGAAAGCAACTAATGAAAAACTGTTTTTT
D: TRBD2; V: TRBV6-5; size: -; J: TRBJ2-7; CDR3: CASSSSGRATYEQYF; DNA: TGTGCCAGCAGTTCTAGCGGGAGGGCCACCTACGAGCAGTACTTC